These 5 T cell receptor beta chains were all obtained from the same sample, sequenced in a study of blood T cell repertoires in COVID-19. The table came from immunoSEQ multiplex PCR; TCRdb's copy has only in-frame clones and leaves some out. This table has some 27,000 clones, under 80% appearing once. The source material was peripheral blood. The receptor set was obtained from a man between 65 and 80 years old with acute or convalescent COVID-19.

This chain joins TRBV5-1 and TRBJ2-3; tentatively, D is TRBD2 (5 bases). V gave up 0 bases and J gave up 5 bases, with 10 bases separating them. The CDR3 loop spans 14 amino acids. From germline, CDR1 is SGHRS and CDR2 YFSETQ. CDR3 amino acids: CASSLAGRGDTQYF. The CDR3 region has the DNA TGCGCCAGCAGCTTGGCCGGACGGGGAGATACGCAGTATTTT.

The V and J genes are TRBV11-3 and TRBJ2-1; no clear D gene. Germline lookup yields CDR1 SGHNT and CDR2 YENEEA. This CDR3 spans 13 amino acids. Trimming left V 4 bases short and J 10 bases short, with 14 bases between. The CDR3 spells CASSSPRSDEQFF. CDR3 sequence (DNA): TGTGCCAGCAGCTCCCCAAGGAGTGACGAGCAGTTCTTC.

J is TRBJ1-2 and V is TRBV3-1 (or the pseudogene TRBV3-2), with D hard to call. V dropped 2 bases and J dropped 8 bases, with 15 bases sitting between them. This CDR3 has 14 amino acids. Looked up from germline, CDR1 is LGHDT and CDR2 is YNNKEL (reference sequence). The CDR3 DNA is TGTGCCAGCAGCCAAAATCGGGTTATGACGGGCTACACCTTC. Its translation: CASSQNRVMTGYTF.

The chain carries TRBV27 and TRBJ2-1; 15 bases are shared with TRBD2. This CDR3 spans 16 amino acids. CDR1 is MNHEY, CDR2 SMNVEV, per germline (reference sequence). Trimming removed 5 bases from V and 7 bases from J; junction bases left unmatched: 6. CDR3 bases: TGTGCCAGCAGTCCCCGGGGACTAGCGGGGGGAAATGAGCAGTTCTTC. Protein sequence: CASSPRGLAGGNEQFF.

The genes are TRBV9 and TRBJ2-1; 15 nucleotides align to TRBD2. The CDR3 is 14 amino acids. V lost 3 bases, J lost 10 bases, and 2 bases stayed unmatched. Germline lookup yields CDR1 SGDLS and CDR2 YYNGEE. The CDR3: CASSGTSGGVEQFF. CDR3 bases: TGTGCCAGCAGCGGGACTAGCGGGGGGGTCGAGCAGTTCTTC.